The T cell receptor beta chain described here comes from a study of blood T cell repertoires in COVID-19. Study processing details: Amplified reference gene primers provided the basis for estimating nucleated cell counts. Clones were sequenced by immunoSEQ multiplex PCR, and TCRdb holds only the in-frame ones, with some missing. V and J calls and clone size are copied from that table; D and trimming were computed from the DNA. The sample includes under 200,000 clones, 60% to 85% of them seen just once. The V and J ends lost 0 bases and 4 bases respectively, with 16 bases between them. The length of the CDR3 is 17 residues. The germline V gene has CDR1 MGHRA and CDR2 YSYEKL.

This clonotype was obtained from a man between 65 and 85 years old with acute or convalescent COVID-19. V usage is TRBV4-1 and J usage is TRBJ2-1; D not resolved. The specimen sequenced was peripheral blood. Here the CDR3 DNA reads TGCGCCAGCAGCCAAGATCGGGTAGTTGATTCGTACAATGAGCAGTTCTTC. Translated, it gives CASSQDRVVDSYNEQFF.